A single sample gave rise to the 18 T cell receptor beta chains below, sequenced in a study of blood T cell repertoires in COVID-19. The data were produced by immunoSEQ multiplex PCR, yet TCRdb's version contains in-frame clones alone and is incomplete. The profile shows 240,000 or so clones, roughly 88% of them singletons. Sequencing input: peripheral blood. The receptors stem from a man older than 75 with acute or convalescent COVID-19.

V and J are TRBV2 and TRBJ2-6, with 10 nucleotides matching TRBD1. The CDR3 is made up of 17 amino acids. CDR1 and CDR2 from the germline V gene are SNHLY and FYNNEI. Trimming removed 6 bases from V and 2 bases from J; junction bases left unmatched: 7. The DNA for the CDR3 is TGTGCCAGCAGAAGACAGGGGGCGAGGCCTGGGGCCAACGTCCTGACTTTC. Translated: CASRRQGARPGANVLTF.

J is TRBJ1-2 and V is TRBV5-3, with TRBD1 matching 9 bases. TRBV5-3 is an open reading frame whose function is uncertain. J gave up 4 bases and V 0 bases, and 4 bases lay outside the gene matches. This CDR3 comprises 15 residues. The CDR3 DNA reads TGTGCCAGAAGCTTGGACAGGGGGCTTCGCTATGGCTACACCTTC. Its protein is CARSLDRGLRYGYTF.

CDR3 region: CASSPPGGSEKLFF. Written as DNA, the CDR3 is TGTGCCAGCTCACCCCCAGGGGGCTCTGAAAAACTGTTTTTT. The chain combines TRBV18 with TRBJ1-4, with TRBD1 matching over 8 bases. CDR1 KGHSH and CDR2 LQKENI come from the germline V gene. The V segment lost 3 bases and the J segment 7 bases; nucleotides outside the gene matches: 4. This CDR3 contains 14 residues.

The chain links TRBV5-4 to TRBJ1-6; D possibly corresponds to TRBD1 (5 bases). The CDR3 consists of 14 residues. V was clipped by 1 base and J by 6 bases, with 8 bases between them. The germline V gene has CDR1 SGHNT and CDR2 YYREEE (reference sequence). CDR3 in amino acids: CASSLMQGNSPLHF. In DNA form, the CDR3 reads TGTGCCAGCAGCTTGATGCAGGGTAATTCACCCCTCCACTTT.

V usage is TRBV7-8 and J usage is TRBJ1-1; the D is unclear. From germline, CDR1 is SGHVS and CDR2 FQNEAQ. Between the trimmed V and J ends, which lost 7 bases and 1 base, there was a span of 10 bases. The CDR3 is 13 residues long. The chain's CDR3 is CASTPRGNTEAFF. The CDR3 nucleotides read TGTGCCAGCACTCCCAGAGGGAACACTGAAGCTTTCTTT.

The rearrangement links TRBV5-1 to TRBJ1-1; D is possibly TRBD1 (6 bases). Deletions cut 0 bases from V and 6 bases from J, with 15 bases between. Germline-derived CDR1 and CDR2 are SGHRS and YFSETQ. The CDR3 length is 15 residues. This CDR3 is CASSLDGTGPAEAFF. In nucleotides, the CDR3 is TGCGCCAGCAGCTTGGACGGAACAGGGCCGGCTGAAGCTTTCTTT.

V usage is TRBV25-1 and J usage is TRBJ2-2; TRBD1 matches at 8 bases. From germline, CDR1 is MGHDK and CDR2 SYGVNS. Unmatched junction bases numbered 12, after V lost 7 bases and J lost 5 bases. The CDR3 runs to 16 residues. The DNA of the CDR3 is TGTGCCAGCACCTCCGACAGGGGAGATTGGACCGGGGAGCTGTTTTTT. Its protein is CASTSDRGDWTGELFF. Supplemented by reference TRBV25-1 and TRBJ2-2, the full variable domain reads EADIYQTPRYLVIGTGKKITLECSQTMGHDKMYWYQQDPGMELHLIHYSYGVNSTEKGDLSSESTVSRIRTEHFPLTLESARPSHTSQYLCASTSDRGDWTGELFFGEGSRLTVL.

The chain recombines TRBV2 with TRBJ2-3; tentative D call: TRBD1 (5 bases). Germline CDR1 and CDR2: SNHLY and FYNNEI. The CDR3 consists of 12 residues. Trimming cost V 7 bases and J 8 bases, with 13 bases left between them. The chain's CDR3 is CASTPLQGTQYF. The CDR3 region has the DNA TGTGCCAGCACCCCACTCCAGGGTACGCAGTATTTT.

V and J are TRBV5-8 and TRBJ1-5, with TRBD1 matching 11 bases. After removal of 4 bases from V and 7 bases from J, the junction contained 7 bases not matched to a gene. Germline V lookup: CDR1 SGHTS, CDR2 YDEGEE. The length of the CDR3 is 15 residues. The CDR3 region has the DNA TGTGCCAGCAGCGCCGGGACAGGGGGGCCCCAGCCCCAGCATTTT. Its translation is CASSAGTGGPQPQHF.

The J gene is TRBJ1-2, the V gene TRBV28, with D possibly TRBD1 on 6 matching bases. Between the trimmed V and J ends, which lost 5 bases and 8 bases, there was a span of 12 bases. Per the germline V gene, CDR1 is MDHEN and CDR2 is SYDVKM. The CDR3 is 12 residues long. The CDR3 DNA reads TGTGCCAGCAGTATAACAGGGTACGGCTACACCTTC. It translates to CASSITGYGYTF.

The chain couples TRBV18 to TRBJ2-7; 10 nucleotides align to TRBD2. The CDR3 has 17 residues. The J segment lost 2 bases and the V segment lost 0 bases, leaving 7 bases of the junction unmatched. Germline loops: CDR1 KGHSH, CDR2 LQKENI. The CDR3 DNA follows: TGTGCCAGCTCACCACCCGGGGCTAGCGGGAGAGCCTACGAGCAGTACTTC. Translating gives CASSPPGASGRAYEQYF.

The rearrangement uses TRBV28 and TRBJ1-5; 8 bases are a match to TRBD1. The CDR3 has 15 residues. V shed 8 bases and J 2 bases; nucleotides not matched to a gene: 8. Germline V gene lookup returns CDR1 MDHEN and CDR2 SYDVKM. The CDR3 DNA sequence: TGTGCCAGCGCCGCCGACAGGGGACGCAATCAGCCCCAGCATTTT. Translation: CASAADRGRNQPQHF.

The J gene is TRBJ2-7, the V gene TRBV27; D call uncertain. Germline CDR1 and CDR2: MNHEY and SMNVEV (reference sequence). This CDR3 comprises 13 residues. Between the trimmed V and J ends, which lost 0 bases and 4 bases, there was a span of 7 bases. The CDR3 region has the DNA TGTGCCAGCAGTTTATCCCCTCAGTACGAGCAGTACTTC. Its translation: CASSLSPQYEQYF.

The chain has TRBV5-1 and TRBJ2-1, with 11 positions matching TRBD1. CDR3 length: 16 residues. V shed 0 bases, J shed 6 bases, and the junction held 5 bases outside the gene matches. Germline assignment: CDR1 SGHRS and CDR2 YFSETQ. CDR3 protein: CASSLDPGTGGNEQFF. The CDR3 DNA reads TGCGCCAGCAGCTTGGACCCCGGGACAGGGGGCAATGAGCAGTTCTTC.

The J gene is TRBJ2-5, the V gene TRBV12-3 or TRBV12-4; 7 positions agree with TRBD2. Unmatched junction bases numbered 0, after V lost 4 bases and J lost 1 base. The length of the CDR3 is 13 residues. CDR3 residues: CASSWGGQETQYF. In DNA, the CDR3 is TGTGCCAGCAGTTGGGGGGGCCAAGAGACCCAGTACTTC.

The CDR3 DNA reads as TGCGCCAGCAGCCAAGATTCATGGACTAGCGCTAGAGAGCAGTACTTC. Translating it yields CASSQDSWTSAREQYF. The chain links TRBV4-1 to TRBJ2-7, with 9 bases that match TRBD2. There are 16 residues in the CDR3. Germline-derived CDR1 and CDR2 are MGHRA and YSYEKL. With 0 bases clipped from V and 7 bases from J, the junction kept 10 bases outside the gene matches.

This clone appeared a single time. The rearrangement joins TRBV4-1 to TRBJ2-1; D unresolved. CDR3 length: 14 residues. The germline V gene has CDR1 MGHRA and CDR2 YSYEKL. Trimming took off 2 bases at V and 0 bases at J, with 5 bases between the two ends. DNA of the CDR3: TGCGCCAGCAGCCAAACCAGCTCCTACAATGAGCAGTTCTTC. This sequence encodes CASSQTSSYNEQFF.

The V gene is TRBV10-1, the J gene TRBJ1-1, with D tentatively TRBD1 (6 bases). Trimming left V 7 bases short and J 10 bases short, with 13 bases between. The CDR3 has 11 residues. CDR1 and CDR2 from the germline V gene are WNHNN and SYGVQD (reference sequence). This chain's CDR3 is CASTEGGVAFF. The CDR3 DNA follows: TGCGCCAGCACCGAGGGGGGGGTAGCTTTCTTT.